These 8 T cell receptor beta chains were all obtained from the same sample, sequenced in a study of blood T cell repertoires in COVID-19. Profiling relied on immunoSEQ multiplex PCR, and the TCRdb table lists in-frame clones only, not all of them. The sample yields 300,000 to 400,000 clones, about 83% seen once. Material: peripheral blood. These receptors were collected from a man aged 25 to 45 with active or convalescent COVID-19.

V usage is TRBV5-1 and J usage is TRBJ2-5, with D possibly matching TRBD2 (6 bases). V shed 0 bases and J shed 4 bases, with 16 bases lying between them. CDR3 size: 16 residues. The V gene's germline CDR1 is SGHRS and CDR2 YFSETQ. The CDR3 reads CASSLVPRGISETQYF. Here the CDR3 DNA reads TGCGCCAGCAGCTTGGTTCCTCGGGGGATATCAGAGACCCAGTACTTC. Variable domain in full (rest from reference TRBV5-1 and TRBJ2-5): KAGVTQTPRYLIKTRGQQVTLSCSPISGHRSVSWYQQTPGQGLQFLFEYFSETQRNKGNFPGRFSGRQFSNSRSEMNVSTLELGDSALYLCASSLVPRGISETQYFGPGTRLLVL.

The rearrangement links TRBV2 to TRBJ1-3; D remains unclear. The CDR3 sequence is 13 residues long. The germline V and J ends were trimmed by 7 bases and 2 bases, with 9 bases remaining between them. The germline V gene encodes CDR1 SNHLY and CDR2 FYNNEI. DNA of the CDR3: TGTGCCAGCACCCTCGGTACTGGAAACACCATATATTTT. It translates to CASTLGTGNTIYF.

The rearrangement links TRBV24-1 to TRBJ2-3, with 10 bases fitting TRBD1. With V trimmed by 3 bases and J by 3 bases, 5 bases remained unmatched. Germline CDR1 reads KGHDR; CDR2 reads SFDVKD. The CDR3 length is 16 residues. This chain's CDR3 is CATSDRGGQGTDTQYF. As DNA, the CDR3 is TGTGCCACCAGTGATAGAGGGGGACAGGGGACAGATACGCAGTATTTT.

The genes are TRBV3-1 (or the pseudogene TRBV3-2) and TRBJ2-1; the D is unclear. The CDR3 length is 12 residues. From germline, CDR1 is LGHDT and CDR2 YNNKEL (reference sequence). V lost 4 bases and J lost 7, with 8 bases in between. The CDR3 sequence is CASSRRWNEQFF. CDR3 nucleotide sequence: TGTGCCAGCAGCCGCAGGTGGAATGAGCAGTTCTTC.

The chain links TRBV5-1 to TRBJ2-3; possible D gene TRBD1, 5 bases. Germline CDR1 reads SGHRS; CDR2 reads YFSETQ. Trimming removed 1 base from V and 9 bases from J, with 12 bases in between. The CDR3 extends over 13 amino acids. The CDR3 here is CASSLWDKGTQYF. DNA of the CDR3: TGCGCCAGCAGCTTGTGGGATAAGGGGACGCAGTATTTT.

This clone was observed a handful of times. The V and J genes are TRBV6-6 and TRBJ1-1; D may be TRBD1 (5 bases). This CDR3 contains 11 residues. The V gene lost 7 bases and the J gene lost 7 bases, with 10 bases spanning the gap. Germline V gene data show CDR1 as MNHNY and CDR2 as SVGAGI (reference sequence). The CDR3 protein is CASIWGVEAFF. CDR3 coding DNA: TGTGCCAGCATCTGGGGGGTTGAAGCTTTCTTT.

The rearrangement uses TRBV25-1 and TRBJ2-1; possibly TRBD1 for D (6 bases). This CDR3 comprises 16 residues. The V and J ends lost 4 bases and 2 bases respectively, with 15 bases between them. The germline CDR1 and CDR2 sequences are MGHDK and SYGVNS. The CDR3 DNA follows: TGTGCCAGCAGTGGAGGAACAGGGTCGCCCTACAATGAGCAGTTCTTC. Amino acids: CASSGGTGSPYNEQFF. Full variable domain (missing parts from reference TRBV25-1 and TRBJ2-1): EADIYQTPRYLVIGTGKKITLECSQTMGHDKMYWYQQDPGMELHLIHYSYGVNSTEKGDLSSESTVSRIRTEHFPLTLESARPSHTSQYLCASSGGTGSPYNEQFFGPGTRLTVL.

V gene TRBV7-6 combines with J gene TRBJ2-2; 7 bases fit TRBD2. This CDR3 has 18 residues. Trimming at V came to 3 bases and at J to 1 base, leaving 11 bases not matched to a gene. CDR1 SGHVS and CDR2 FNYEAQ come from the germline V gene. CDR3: CASSLKSGALENTGELFF. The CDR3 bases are TGTGCCAGCAGCTTGAAGAGCGGGGCGCTAGAGAACACCGGGGAGCTGTTTTTT. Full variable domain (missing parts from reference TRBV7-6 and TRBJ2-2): GAGVSQSPRYKVTKRGQDVALRCDPISGHVSLYWYRQALGQGPEFLTYFNYEAQQDKSGLPNDRFSAERPEGSISTLTIQRTEQRDSAMYRCASSLKSGALENTGELFFGEGSRLTVL.